This T cell receptor (beta chain) was retrieved from a study of blood T cell repertoires in COVID-19. Overall study: T cells, B-cell-depleted T cells, or PBMCs supplied cDNA or gDNA.

Per the authors' pipeline: Quantification of nucleated cells was approximated via reference gene primer amplification. Assay: immunoSEQ multiplex PCR; the TCRdb copy retains only in-frame clones and omits some. D and trimming come from the DNA, and the V and J calls and clone size come from that table. The repertoire holds around 340,000 clones, with roughly 89% as singletons. One Seattle source followed patients from active infection through their disease course. V shed 6 bases and J shed 4 bases, with 15 bases lying between them. The germline gives CDR1 SGHAT, CDR2 FQDESV (reference sequence). This CDR3 contains 15 residues.

The V call is TRBV11-1, the J call TRBJ1-4, with no clear D. Sequences were obtained from peripheral blood. This TCR came from a woman aged 55-69 years with COVID-19, enrolled during active disease. The CDR3 loop reads CASRKERRNNEKLFF. Written as DNA, the CDR3 is TGTGCCAGCAGAAAGGAGAGGCGGAATAATGAAAAACTGTTTTTT.